The rows below give T cell receptor beta chains drawn from one sample of a study of shared clonotypes between healthy human individuals. Produced via immunoSEQ multiplex PCR; TCRdb's table is partial and in-frame only. Of hundreds of thousands of clones listed, around 92% are singletons. The specimen was naive CD8+ T cells sorted from blood. The receptors stem from a man younger than 45 in good health. CDR3s include the opening cysteine and the closing phenylalanine or tryptophan. Each record gives: D gene, V gene, J gene, clone size, CDR3 protein, CDR3 DNA. A D gene is named only where the DNA matches it firmly. The size entry is marked missing in some rows and otherwise reads once, few, many or a size class.

d_call: NA; v_call: TRBV7-9; j_call: TRBJ2-7; clone_size: NA; cdr3_aa: CASSILGESGPDEQYF; cdr3_nt: TGTGCCAGCAGCATTCTCGGGGAATCTGGCCCCGACGAGCAGTACTTC
d_call: NA; v_call: TRBV7-2; j_call: TRBJ2-1; clone_size: NA; cdr3_aa: CASSEGLYRYNEQFF; cdr3_nt: TGTGCCAGCAGCGAAGGGCTTTACAGGTACAATGAGCAGTTCTTC
d_call: NA; v_call: TRBV2; j_call: TRBJ2-7; clone_size: NA; cdr3_aa: CASSTGTSYEQYF; cdr3_nt: TGTGCCAGCAGTACAGGGACTTCATACGAGCAGTACTTC
d_call: TRBD1; v_call: TRBV7-9; j_call: TRBJ1-2; clone_size: NA; cdr3_aa: CASSFVQGARGYTF; cdr3_nt: TGTGCCAGCAGCTTCGTGCAGGGGGCGAGAGGCTACACCTTC
d_call: TRBD2; v_call: TRBV27; j_call: TRBJ2-7; clone_size: NA; cdr3_aa: CASSLSISGRAKQYF; cdr3_nt: TGTGCCAGCAGTTTATCGATCAGCGGGAGGGCCAAGCAGTACTTC
d_call: TRBD1; v_call: TRBV5-1; j_call: TRBJ2-1; clone_size: NA; cdr3_aa: CASSRGQGFENEQFF; cdr3_nt: TGCGCCAGCTCCCGCGGACAGGGTTTTGAGAATGAGCAGTTCTTC
d_call: NA; v_call: TRBV28; j_call: TRBJ2-7; clone_size: once; cdr3_aa: CASSPAMKVTEQYF; cdr3_nt: TGTGCCAGCAGTCCAGCGATGAAGGTTACCGAGCAGTACTTC
d_call: NA; v_call: TRBV6-1; j_call: TRBJ1-5; clone_size: NA; cdr3_aa: CASSEVGTDNQPQHF; cdr3_nt: TGTGCCAGCAGTGAAGTAGGAACAGATAATCAGCCCCAGCATTTT
d_call: NA; v_call: TRBV27; j_call: TRBJ2-1; clone_size: NA; cdr3_aa: CASRTANEQFF; cdr3_nt: TGTGCCAGCCGGACAGCGAATGAGCAGTTCTTC
d_call: NA; v_call: TRBV7-6; j_call: TRBJ2-1; clone_size: NA; cdr3_aa: CASSPQDRISSYNEQFF; cdr3_nt: TGTGCCAGCAGCCCCCAAGACCGGATCAGCTCCTACAATGAGCAGTTCTTC
d_call: TRBD2; v_call: TRBV7-8; j_call: TRBJ2-3; clone_size: once; cdr3_aa: CASSSTTGTSRRTDTQYF; cdr3_nt: TGTGCCAGCAGCTCGACGACAGGGACTAGCCGACGCACAGATACGCAGTATTTT
d_call: TRBD1; v_call: TRBV5-1; j_call: TRBJ2-7; clone_size: NA; cdr3_aa: CASSTTGVYEQYF; cdr3_nt: TGCGCCAGCAGCACAACAGGGGTCTACGAGCAGTACTTC
d_call: TRBD1; v_call: TRBV27; j_call: TRBJ1-1; clone_size: NA; cdr3_aa: CASSLTGQGRNTEAFF; cdr3_nt: TGTGCCAGCAGTTTAACTGGACAGGGCCGAAACACTGAAGCTTTCTTT
d_call: NA; v_call: TRBV9; j_call: TRBJ2-1; clone_size: NA; cdr3_aa: CASSVEGGPYNEQFF; cdr3_nt: TGTGCCAGCAGCGTAGAAGGAGGGCCCTACAATGAGCAGTTCTTC
d_call: TRBD2; v_call: TRBV19; j_call: TRBJ2-3; clone_size: once; cdr3_aa: CASSMELVGTSGRDTDTQYF; cdr3_nt: TGTGCCAGTAGTATGGAGTTGGTAGGAACTAGCGGGAGGGACACAGATACGCAGTATTTT
d_call: NA; v_call: TRBV29-1; j_call: TRBJ2-3; clone_size: once; cdr3_aa: CSSTPSGIRRGADTQYF; cdr3_nt: TGCAGCTCCACCCCCTCGGGCATCAGAAGGGGAGCAGATACGCAGTATTTT
d_call: NA; v_call: TRBV7-8; j_call: TRBJ2-7; clone_size: NA; cdr3_aa: CASSLGGWSSYEQYF; cdr3_nt: TGTGCCAGCAGCTTAGGGGGATGGAGCTCCTACGAGCAGTACTTC
d_call: NA; v_call: TRBV27; j_call: TRBJ2-3; clone_size: NA; cdr3_aa: CASSSRTDFTDTQYF; cdr3_nt: TGTGCCAGCAGTTCCCGGACAGATTTCACAGATACGCAGTATTTT
d_call: TRBD1; v_call: TRBV5-1; j_call: TRBJ1-1; clone_size: NA; cdr3_aa: CASSSPTGDTEAFF; cdr3_nt: TGCGCCAGCAGCTCCCCGACAGGGGACACTGAAGCTTTCTTT
d_call: TRBD2; v_call: TRBV27; j_call: TRBJ2-1; clone_size: NA; cdr3_aa: CASSGYGTSGINEQFF; cdr3_nt: TGTGCCAGCAGTGGGTACGGGACTAGCGGGATTAATGAGCAGTTCTTC
d_call: TRBD1; v_call: TRBV7-9; j_call: TRBJ1-2; clone_size: NA; cdr3_aa: CASSLLPGQRIDGYTF; cdr3_nt: TGTGCCAGCAGCTTACTTCCGGGACAGAGGATTGACGGCTACACCTTC
d_call: TRBD2; v_call: TRBV27; j_call: TRBJ2-2; clone_size: NA; cdr3_aa: CASCRGLAGEHTGELFF; cdr3_nt: TGTGCCAGCTGTCGAGGACTAGCGGGAGAACACACCGGGGAGCTGTTTTTT
d_call: NA; v_call: TRBV11-3; j_call: TRBJ2-1; clone_size: many; cdr3_aa: CASSLSALAGWSYNEQFF; cdr3_nt: TGTGCCAGCAGCTTATCCGCTCTGGCGGGATGGTCGTACAATGAGCAGTTCTTC
d_call: NA; v_call: TRBV29-1; j_call: TRBJ2-7; clone_size: NA; cdr3_aa: CSVEDPREGSYEQYF; cdr3_nt: TGCAGCGTTGAAGATCCCCGGGAAGGGAGCTACGAGCAGTACTTC
d_call: NA; v_call: TRBV7-8; j_call: TRBJ2-2; clone_size: NA; cdr3_aa: CASSLGLEITGELFF; cdr3_nt: TGTGCCAGCAGCTTAGGATTGGAGATTACCGGGGAGCTGTTTTTT
d_call: NA; v_call: TRBV5-4; j_call: TRBJ2-2; clone_size: NA; cdr3_aa: CASNDVNTGELFF; cdr3_nt: TGTGCCAGCAACGACGTGAACACCGGGGAGCTGTTTTTT
d_call: NA; v_call: TRBV7-2; j_call: TRBJ1-1; clone_size: NA; cdr3_aa: CASSLGTSTEAFF; cdr3_nt: TGTGCCAGCAGCTTGGGGACATCCACTGAAGCTTTCTTT
d_call: NA; v_call: TRBV2; j_call: TRBJ1-1; clone_size: NA; cdr3_aa: CASTAHTEAFF; cdr3_nt: TGTGCCAGCACCGCACACACTGAAGCTTTCTTT
d_call: TRBD2; v_call: TRBV11-2; j_call: TRBJ2-5; clone_size: NA; cdr3_aa: CASSPGSGINFETQYF; cdr3_nt: TGTGCCAGCAGCCCTGGTAGCGGGATAAATTTTGAGACCCAGTACTTC
d_call: NA; v_call: TRBV13; j_call: TRBJ2-5; clone_size: NA; cdr3_aa: CASRDTRETQYF; cdr3_nt: TGTGCCAGCCGGGACACAAGGGAGACCCAGTACTTC
d_call: NA; v_call: TRBV27; j_call: TRBJ2-1; clone_size: NA; cdr3_aa: CASSLRGAPPNEQFF; cdr3_nt: TGTGCCAGCAGTTTACGAGGCGCCCCTCCCAATGAGCAGTTCTTC
d_call: NA; v_call: TRBV15; j_call: TRBJ1-2; clone_size: NA; cdr3_aa: CATSRDRQSTYGYTF; cdr3_nt: TGTGCCACCAGCAGAGATAGGCAATCAACTTATGGCTACACCTTC
d_call: NA; v_call: TRBV29-1; j_call: TRBJ2-7; clone_size: NA; cdr3_aa: CSVEDDRTYEQYF; cdr3_nt: TGCAGCGTTGAAGACGACAGAACCTACGAGCAGTACTTC
d_call: NA; v_call: TRBV6-5; j_call: TRBJ2-1; clone_size: NA; cdr3_aa: CASSSTRGLEQFF; cdr3_nt: TGTGCCAGCAGTTCAACCAGGGGACTGGAGCAGTTCTTC
d_call: TRBD1; v_call: TRBV27; j_call: TRBJ2-7; clone_size: NA; cdr3_aa: CASSQSGQGYEQYF; cdr3_nt: TGTGCCAGCAGCCAATCCGGACAGGGCTACGAGCAGTACTTC
d_call: NA; v_call: TRBV9; j_call: TRBJ2-1; clone_size: NA; cdr3_aa: CASSQWDQGNEQFF; cdr3_nt: TGTGCCAGCAGCCAGTGGGACCAAGGCAATGAGCAGTTCTTC
d_call: TRBD2; v_call: TRBV15; j_call: TRBJ2-7; clone_size: NA; cdr3_aa: CATSRDLPSGSYEQYF; cdr3_nt: TGTGCCACCAGCAGAGATCTTCCTAGCGGGAGCTACGAGCAGTACTTC
d_call: NA; v_call: TRBV28; j_call: TRBJ1-3; clone_size: NA; cdr3_aa: CASSPSNSGNTIYF; cdr3_nt: TGTGCCAGCAGTCCCTCAAACTCTGGAAACACCATATATTTT
d_call: NA; v_call: TRBV25-1; j_call: TRBJ2-3; clone_size: NA; cdr3_aa: CASSDPRVGLKGTDTQYF; cdr3_nt: TGTGCCAGCAGTGACCCCAGGGTGGGGTTAAAGGGCACAGATACGCAGTATTTT
d_call: TRBD2; v_call: TRBV7-9; j_call: TRBJ2-7; clone_size: NA; cdr3_aa: CASSPGLAGVNYEQYF; cdr3_nt: TGTGCCAGCAGCCCAGGACTAGCGGGAGTGAACTACGAGCAGTACTTC
d_call: TRBD2; v_call: TRBV7-6; j_call: TRBJ2-1; clone_size: NA; cdr3_aa: CACTGTSGRGQPGEQFF; cdr3_nt: TGTGCCTGCACCGGGACTAGCGGGAGAGGACAACCTGGGGAGCAGTTCTTC
d_call: NA; v_call: TRBV28; j_call: TRBJ2-1; clone_size: once; cdr3_aa: CASSSSGGYNEQFF; cdr3_nt: TGTGCCAGCAGTTCTTCCGGGGGCTACAATGAGCAGTTCTTC
d_call: NA; v_call: TRBV19; j_call: TRBJ2-2; clone_size: NA; cdr3_aa: CASSIDVTVLANTGELFF; cdr3_nt: TGTGCCAGTAGTATAGATGTGACGGTCCTTGCGAACACCGGGGAGCTGTTTTTT
d_call: NA; v_call: TRBV18; j_call: TRBJ2-3; clone_size: NA; cdr3_aa: CASSPPRVQDYTDTQYF; cdr3_nt: TGTGCCAGCTCACCACCGAGGGTTCAAGACTACACAGATACGCAGTATTTT
d_call: NA; v_call: TRBV25-1; j_call: TRBJ2-7; clone_size: NA; cdr3_aa: CASSVGQILYF; cdr3_nt: TGTGCCAGCAGTGTTGGGCAGATCCTGTACTTC
d_call: NA; v_call: TRBV7-2; j_call: TRBJ1-1; clone_size: once; cdr3_aa: CASSTYEAFF; cdr3_nt: TGTGCCAGCAGCACATATGAAGCTTTCTTT
d_call: NA; v_call: TRBV14; j_call: TRBJ2-6; clone_size: NA; cdr3_aa: CASSQDYFLRAGVSNVLTF; cdr3_nt: TGTGCCAGCAGCCAAGATTATTTTTTGCGGGCAGGGGTCAGCAACGTCCTGACTTTC
d_call: NA; v_call: TRBV10-1; j_call: TRBJ2-5; clone_size: once; cdr3_aa: CASSESGVQETQYF; cdr3_nt: TGCGCCAGCAGTGAATCGGGGGTCCAAGAGACCCAGTACTTC
d_call: NA; v_call: TRBV7-9; j_call: TRBJ1-1; clone_size: NA; cdr3_aa: CASSHYDRLNTEAFF; cdr3_nt: TGTGCCAGCAGCCATTACGACAGGCTGAACACTGAAGCTTTCTTT
d_call: NA; v_call: TRBV7-9; j_call: TRBJ2-2; clone_size: NA; cdr3_aa: CASSSGTEKTGELFF; cdr3_nt: TGTGCCAGCAGCTCCGGGACCGAGAAAACCGGGGAGCTGTTTTTT
d_call: TRBD2; v_call: TRBV11-3; j_call: TRBJ2-1; clone_size: NA; cdr3_aa: CASSPQTSINGGEQFF; cdr3_nt: TGTGCCAGCAGCCCGCAGACTAGCATAAATGGCGGTGAGCAGTTCTTC
d_call: NA; v_call: TRBV7-9; j_call: TRBJ1-1; clone_size: NA; cdr3_aa: CASSLVVGEAFF; cdr3_nt: TGTGCCAGCAGCTTAGTTGTGGGTGAAGCTTTCTTT